The 29 T cell receptor beta chains given below trace back to one sample, sequenced in a study of T cell clonotyping in hematopoietic cell transplantation. Time point noted: recipient sample about 28 days before transplant, after cytoreduction. Data came from immunoSEQ multiplex PCR; TCRdb stores just in-frame clones and leaves some out. Of more than 70,000 clones listed, less than 96% are singletons. The starting material was peripheral blood mononuclear cells, obtained before stem cell transplant. The receptor source for this set is a woman aged 45-59 years with acute myeloid leukemia. Some clones in this sample may be carry-over from other donors' samples.

The genes are TRBV9 and TRBJ1-4; 7 nucleotides agree with TRBD1. The trim removed 3 bases at V and 5 bases at J, leaving 7 bases unmatched. CDR1 SGDLS and CDR2 YYNGEE come from the germline V gene. The CDR3 sequence is 15 residues long. CDR3 DNA sequence: TGTGCCAGCAGCGGGTCGGGGACAGCAAATGAAAAACTGTTTTTT. Encoded protein: CASSGSGTANEKLFF.

The J gene is TRBJ2-7, the V gene TRBV27, with no clear D. Germline CDR1 is MNHEY and CDR2 is SMNVEV (reference sequence). The V end was cut by 5 bases, the J end by 0 bases, with 11 bases between. The CDR3 totals 14 residues. CDR3 bases: TGTGCCAGCAGTCGATGGACGGACTCCTACGAGCAGTACTTC. This gives the protein CASSRWTDSYEQYF.

This chain uses TRBV6-1 with TRBJ2-2; 8 nucleotides line up with TRBD1. The ends lost 0 bases at V and 4 bases at J; junction bases unmatched: 1. This CDR3 region has 15 residues. Germline CDR1 and CDR2: MNHNS and SASEGT. CDR3 bases: TGTGCCAGCAGTGAAGCGACAGGGGTCACCGGGGAGCTGTTTTTT. Amino acids: CASSEATGVTGELFF.

V usage is TRBV7-2 and J usage is TRBJ2-3, with TRBD1 matching 7 bases. V lost 1 base to trimming and J lost 6 bases; unmatched junction nucleotides: 4. This CDR3 has 14 amino acids. Germline values: CDR1 SGHTA, CDR2 FQGNSA. CDR3 sequence reads: CASSLGTGGDTQYF. CDR3 in DNA: TGTGCCAGCAGCTTAGGGACAGGTGGCGATACGCAGTATTTT. The full variable domain, rest sourced from reference TRBV7-2 and TRBJ2-3, is GAGVSQSPSNKVTEKGKDVELRCDPISGHTALYWYRQSLGQGLEFLIYFQGNSAPDKSGLPSDRFSAERTGGSVSTLTIQRTQQEDSAVYLCASSLGTGGDTQYFGPGTRLTVL.

The V call is TRBV2, the J call TRBJ2-3; D may match TRBD1 or TRBD2 (5 bases each). Trimming removed 4 bases from V and 0 bases from J, with 8 bases in between. The CDR3 consists of 14 residues. The germline V gene encodes CDR1 SNHLY and CDR2 FYNNEI. The CDR3 DNA is TGTGCCAGCAGTGGGGGGTCTAGCACAGATACGCAGTATTTT. Its protein product is CASSGGSSTDTQYF.

The chain recombines TRBV2 with TRBJ1-2; D gene unclear. The CDR3 is 13 residues long. Per the germline V gene, CDR1 is SNHLY and CDR2 is FYNNEI. The V end lost 1 base, the J end lost 4 bases, and 7 bases lay between the germline ends. The CDR3 loop is CASSEVRGYGYTF. DNA for the CDR3: TGTGCCAGCAGTGAAGTCCGGGGCTATGGCTACACCTTC.

This rearrangement joins TRBV6-5 to TRBJ1-2; perhaps TRBD1 as D (6 bases). Per germline, CDR1 MNHEY and CDR2 SVGAGI. The CDR3 totals 13 residues. Trimming shortened V by 6 bases and J by 7 bases, and 15 bases separated the two germline ends. The DNA of the CDR3 is TGTGCCAGCAGAATCTCCGGGGGCCGTGGCTACACCTTC. Its translation: CASRISGGRGYTF.

This chain links TRBV28 with TRBJ2-3; no definite D call. Germline V gene data show CDR1 as MDHEN and CDR2 as SYDVKM. This CDR3 has 14 amino acids. V was trimmed by 3 bases and J by 1 base, leaving 8 bases between them. This CDR3 reads CASSFLQGTDTQYF. CDR3 sequence (DNA): TGTGCCAGCAGTTTTCTGCAGGGCACAGATACGCAGTATTTT. The full variable domain, completed using reference TRBV28 and TRBJ2-3, is DVKVTQSSRYLVKRTGEKVFLECVQDMDHENMFWYRQDPGLGLRLIYFSYDVKMKEKGDIPEGYSVSREKKERFSLILESASTNQTSMYLCASSFLQGTDTQYFGPGTRLTVL.

This chain uses TRBV7-8 with TRBJ2-1; 9 nucleotides agree with TRBD2. V shed 5 bases, J shed 10 bases, and the junction held 12 bases outside the gene matches. The CDR3 has 15 amino acids. The germline V gene encodes CDR1 SGHVS and CDR2 FQNEAQ. Here the CDR3 reads CASSHDSGRSFEQFF. The CDR3, as DNA: TGTGCCAGCAGCCACGATAGCGGGAGATCTTTCGAGCAGTTCTTC.

The rearrangement joins TRBV19 to TRBJ2-2; 8 positions match TRBD1. Germline trimming cut 5 bases from V and 7 bases from J; bases unmatched to any gene: 9. Germline values: CDR1 LNHDA, CDR2 SQIVND (reference sequence). The CDR3 is made up of 15 amino acids. The CDR3 is CASSPGQGPYGELFF. The DNA of the CDR3 is TGTGCCAGTAGTCCTGGACAGGGTCCGTACGGGGAGCTGTTTTTT.

This clone turned up a few times. V and J are TRBV28 and TRBJ2-7; D uncertain. The germline V and J ends were trimmed by 4 bases and 3 bases, with 7 bases remaining between them. The germline V gene has CDR1 MDHEN and CDR2 SYDVKM. This CDR3 has 12 amino acids. The CDR3 nucleotides are TGTGCCAGCAGTTACGACGTCTACGAGCAGTACTTC. It encodes CASSYDVYEQYF. The entire variable domain, with the rest obtained from reference TRBV28 and TRBJ2-7, is as follows: DVKVTQSSRYLVKRTGEKVFLECVQDMDHENMFWYRQDPGLGLRLIYFSYDVKMKEKGDIPEGYSVSREKKERFSLILESASTNQTSMYLCASSYDVYEQYFGPGTRLTVT.

This sequence joins TRBV6-6 and TRBJ2-1; D may be TRBD1 or TRBD2 (5 bases each). Trimming stripped 5 bases from V and 8 bases from J, with 16 bases between. The CDR3 is 14 amino acids. Germline CDR1 MNHNY, CDR2 SVGAGI (reference sequence). CDR3 DNA sequence: TGTGCCAGCAGTCGAGGGGTGGGAACTCATGAGCAGTTCTTC. Its protein product is CASSRGVGTHEQFF.

The V call is TRBV29-1, the J call TRBJ1-1; D perhaps matches TRBD1 (6 bases). Trimming stripped 6 bases from V and 0 bases from J, with 11 bases between. The CDR3 loop spans 13 amino acids. CDR1 is SQVTM and CDR2 is ANQGSEA in the germline V gene. The CDR3 bases are TGCAGCGTGGCCTGGACAGTGAACACTGAAGCTTTCTTT. It is translated as CSVAWTVNTEAFF.

J is TRBJ1-6 and V is TRBV19; possibly TRBD1 for D (6 bases). Germline assignment: CDR1 LNHDA and CDR2 SQIVND (reference sequence). There are 16 residues in the CDR3. V was pared by 0 bases and J by 7 bases, with 13 bases between. The CDR3 nucleotides read TGTGCCAGTAGTATAGATGGGGGCTCTCGCAATTCACCCCTCCACTTT. Protein sequence: CASSIDGGSRNSPLHF.

The J gene is TRBJ2-1, the V gene TRBV7-2; D gene uncertain. The CDR3 runs 15 residues. The germline V and J ends were trimmed by 1 base and 7 bases, with 14 bases remaining between them. Germline CDR1 SGHTA, CDR2 FQGNSA. The CDR3 loop is CASSLGVAQLNEQFF. The DNA of the CDR3 is TGTGCCAGCAGCTTAGGTGTCGCCCAGCTGAATGAGCAGTTCTTC.

This chain joins TRBV5-1 and TRBJ2-7; D remains unclear. Trimming pared 0 bases from V and 4 bases from J, leaving 2 bases between. This CDR3 has 11 residues. Germline lookup yields CDR1 SGHRS and CDR2 YFSETQ. CDR3 DNA: TGCGCCAGCAGCTTGGAGTACGAGCAGTACTTC. Translated: CASSLEYEQYF. The full variable domain, its missing parts supplied by reference TRBV5-1 and TRBJ2-7, is KAGVTQTPRYLIKTRGQQVTLSCSPISGHRSVSWYQQTPGQGLQFLFEYFSETQRNKGNFPGRFSGRQFSNSRSEMNVSTLELGDSALYLCASSLEYEQYFGPGTRLTVT.

The genes are TRBV7-3 and TRBJ1-2; no reliable D call. Germline CDR1 is SGHTA and CDR2 is FQGTGA. CDR3 length: 13 amino acids. V was clipped by 2 bases and J by 8 bases, with 12 bases between them. The CDR3 reads CASSLGPDDGYTF. The DNA of the CDR3 is TGTGCCAGCAGCTTAGGGCCAGATGACGGCTACACCTTC.

The rearrangement joins TRBV2 to TRBJ2-3, with D perhaps given as TRBD1 or TRBD2 (5 bases each). The CDR3 consists of 13 residues. Trimming took off 10 bases at V and 4 bases at J, with 15 bases between the two ends. Germline V gene sequence: CDR1 SNHLY, CDR2 FYNNEI. CDR3 bases: TGTGCCAACCGGGCCCCGGGGCCAGATACGCAGTATTTT. As protein: CANRAPGPDTQYF.

This chain uses TRBV5-6 with TRBJ1-2; D gene ambiguous. V was pared by 2 bases and J by 2 bases, with 7 bases between. From germline, CDR1 is SGHDT and CDR2 YYEEEE. The CDR3 spans 13 residues. CDR3 loop: CASSLIRNYGYTF. CDR3 sequence (DNA): TGTGCCAGCAGCTTAATCAGAAACTATGGCTACACCTTC.

The J gene is TRBJ1-1, the V gene TRBV5-8; D perhaps matches TRBD1 (6 bases). The CDR3 runs to 13 residues. Looked up from germline, CDR1 is SGHTS and CDR2 is YDEGEE. V was clipped by 5 bases and J by 11 bases, with 19 bases between them. The CDR3 region is CASSRGGGYRAFF. CDR3 nucleotides: TGTGCCAGCAGTCGTGGAGGGGGGTATAGGGCTTTCTTT.

V usage is TRBV6-1 and J usage is TRBJ1-5, with TRBD1 identical over 7 bases. The ends lost 7 bases at V and 7 bases at J; junction bases unmatched: 10. The CDR3 contains 14 residues. Germline CDR1 reads MNHNS; CDR2 reads SASEGT. Written as DNA, the CDR3 is TGTGCCAGCAACAACAGGGGTGATTACCAGCCCCAGCATTTT. It translates to CASNNRGDYQPQHF.

The chain has TRBV6-5 and TRBJ1-1, with no clear D. The CDR3 runs to 12 residues. Germline CDR1 and CDR2: MNHEY and SVGAGI. The ends were cut back, 5 bases at V and 4 bases at J, with 8 bases in the middle. CDR3: CASSTRRTEAFF. As DNA, the CDR3 is TGTGCCAGCAGTACTCGTCGCACTGAAGCTTTCTTT.

This chain uses TRBV7-8 with TRBJ2-7; 10 positions match TRBD2. This CDR3 is built from 16 residues. Germline CDR1 is SGHVS and CDR2 is FQNEAQ. J lost 0 bases, V lost 2 bases, and 4 bases had no gene match. This CDR3 reads CASSLRLAGDSYEQYF. In DNA form, the CDR3 reads TGTGCCAGCAGCTTACGCCTAGCGGGGGACTCCTACGAGCAGTACTTC.

The V and J genes are TRBV11-3 and TRBJ2-1; 13 nucleotides agree with TRBD2. With 0 bases clipped from V and 6 bases from J, the junction kept 2 bases outside the gene matches. The CDR3 runs to 16 residues. Germline lookup yields CDR1 SGHNT and CDR2 YENEEA. CDR3 sequence reads: CASSLDGTSGVNEQFF. CDR3 coding DNA: TGTGCCAGCAGCTTAGATGGGACTAGCGGGGTCAATGAGCAGTTCTTC. The full variable domain, rest sourced from reference TRBV11-3 and TRBJ2-1, is EAGVVQSPRYKIIEKKQPVAFWCNPISGHNTLYWYLQNLGQGPELLIRYENEEAVDDSQLPKDRFSAERLKGVDSTLKIQPAELGDSAVYLCASSLDGTSGVNEQFFGPGTRLTVL.

The CDR3 bases are TGTGCCTGGAATCCCGGGAACTGGGAGCTGTTTTTT. This sequence encodes CAWNPGNWELFF. The V call is TRBV30, the J call TRBJ2-2, with D possibly TRBD2 on 5 matching bases. This CDR3 comprises 12 residues. CDR1 is GTSNPN and CDR2 is SVGIG in the germline V gene (reference sequence). The germline V and J ends were trimmed by 4 bases and 9 bases, with 12 bases remaining between them.

The chain combines TRBV5-1 with TRBJ1-1; D uncertain. The length of the CDR3 is 14 residues. V gave up 6 bases and J gave up 3 bases, with 15 bases separating them. The germline V gene has CDR1 SGHRS and CDR2 YFSETQ. This chain's CDR3 is CASTISGVDTEAFF. The CDR3 DNA reads as TGCGCCAGCACCATTAGTGGGGTGGACACTGAAGCTTTCTTT. The variable domain in full, completed from reference TRBV5-1 and TRBJ1-1, reads KAGVTQTPRYLIKTRGQQVTLSCSPISGHRSVSWYQQTPGQGLQFLFEYFSETQRNKGNFPGRFSGRQFSNSRSEMNVSTLELGDSALYLCASTISGVDTEAFFGQGTRLTVV.

This clone was picked up one time. This CDR3 reads CASSQVSTPGLGEQYF. Written as DNA, the CDR3 is TGTGCCAGCAGCCAAGTCTCCACCCCAGGGTTGGGCGAGCAGTACTTC. The gene calls are TRBV14 and TRBJ2-7; possibly TRBD1 for D (5 bases). The V and J ends lost 1 base and 6 bases respectively, with 19 bases between them. In germline, CDR1 is SGHDN, CDR2 FVKESK. The CDR3 runs 16 residues.

The chain joins TRBV19 to TRBJ2-7, with 8 bases aligning to TRBD2. CDR3 length: 13 amino acids. CDR1 and CDR2 (germline): LNHDA, SQIVND (reference sequence). The trim removed 8 bases at V and 3 bases at J, leaving 6 bases unmatched. CDR3 nucleotides: TGTGCCAGTGCGGGACTAGGTGGCTACGAGCAGTACTTC. Translated: CASAGLGGYEQYF.

The chain joins TRBV2 to TRBJ1-3; 10 positions agree with TRBD1. There are 19 residues in the CDR3. V shed 2 bases, J shed 2 bases, and the junction held 12 bases outside the gene matches. CDR1 SNHLY and CDR2 FYNNEI come from the germline V gene. The CDR3 DNA reads as TGTGCCAGCAGTGAATACCTAAGCAGGGGGACAGGGGCTGGAAACACCATATATTTT. This sequence encodes CASSEYLSRGTGAGNTIYF.